Below are 19 T cell receptor beta chains sequenced from a single sample in a study of T cell responses to AZD1222 COVID-19 vaccine (dated by TCRdb to the early 2020s). The library was prepared using the immunoSEQ multiplex PCR assay. TCRdb retrieved this table from immuneACCESS and kept in-frame rearrangements only. Not all clones are present; in checked studies, unresolved V genes account for under half, and no reason is known for the remainder. Recorded for this sample are about 180,000 clones; around 90% of them occurred a single time. Of the sample, about 9.9% falls within the top ten clones. The sample's time point label, decoded: about 28 days (+/-7) after the second vaccine dose. Sequenced here: peripheral blood, sampled 28 days after the second AZD1222 dose. The receptor set was obtained from an adult who received the AZD1222 COVID-19 vaccine.

This clone was counted once. V and J are TRBV14 and TRBJ2-7, with 9 positions matching TRBD2. This CDR3 region has 16 residues. V lost 2 bases and J lost 7; bases outside the gene matches: 12. Looked up from germline, CDR1 is SGHDN and CDR2 is FVKESK. CDR3 nucleotides: TGTGCCAGCAGCCAACATGGGCTAGCGGGGTCTCGGGAGCAGTACTTC. This gives the protein CASSQHGLAGSREQYF.

This rearrangement joins TRBV6-2 or TRBV6-3 to TRBJ1-1; perhaps TRBD1 as D (5 bases). V was clipped by 3 bases and J by 8 bases, with 16 bases between them. Germline-derived CDR1 and CDR2 are MNHEY and SVGEGT. The CDR3 has 14 residues. The CDR3 DNA reads TGTGCCAGCAGTTATGGTGTCCGAGCAGGGGAAGCTTTCTTT. Translated: CASSYGVRAGEAFF.

Written as DNA, the CDR3 is TGTGCCAGCAGCTGGCGAAGGGGACTGAGCAATCAGCCCCAGCATTTT. Translation gives CASSWRRGLSNQPQHF. This chain joins TRBV7-8 and TRBJ1-5; TRBD1 might be the D (5 bases). V was pared by 4 bases and J by 1 base, with 14 bases between. Germline CDR1 SGHVS, CDR2 FQNEAQ. The length of the CDR3 is 16 residues.

The chain links TRBV4-2 to TRBJ1-2; D unresolved. CDR1 LGHNA and CDR2 YNFKEQ come from the germline V gene. The V gene lost 0 bases and the J gene lost 0 bases, with 11 bases spanning the gap. The CDR3 is 16 amino acids. The CDR3 is CASSQEWRTPNYGYTF. CDR3 nucleotide sequence: TGTGCCAGCAGCCAAGAATGGCGGACTCCTAACTATGGCTACACCTTC.

The chain is built from TRBV29-1 and TRBJ1-2, with D unclear. Deletions cut 0 bases from V and 4 bases from J, with 12 bases between. The CDR3 has 14 residues. The V gene's germline CDR1 is SQVTM and CDR2 ANQGSEA. CDR3 region: CSVEDSGQPYGYTF. In nucleotides, the CDR3 is TGCAGCGTTGAAGATTCCGGCCAGCCCTATGGCTACACCTTC.

CDR3 in DNA: TGTGCCAGCAGTGCCCCGGTTCTGGGAAACACCATATATTTT. This encodes CASSAPVLGNTIYF. The rearrangement uses TRBV25-1 and TRBJ1-3; D is undetermined. The CDR3 contains 14 residues. Deletions cut 4 bases from V and 4 bases from J, with 11 bases between. The germline V gene encodes CDR1 MGHDK and CDR2 SYGVNS.

J is TRBJ1-1 and V is TRBV30; no clear D. Germline V gene lookup returns CDR1 GTSNPN and CDR2 SVGIG (reference sequence). The CDR3 is 14 residues long. The V end lost 0 bases, the J end lost 2 bases, and 10 bases lay between the germline ends. CDR3 residues: CAWSVDQPNTEAFF. For the CDR3, the DNA is TGTGCCTGGAGTGTAGACCAACCCAACACTGAAGCTTTCTTT.

The V and J genes are TRBV5-4 and TRBJ1-1; D may be TRBD1 (5 bases). The length of the CDR3 is 13 residues. The germline V and J ends were trimmed by 1 base and 5 bases, with 9 bases remaining between them. Germline V gene sequence: CDR1 SGHNT, CDR2 YYREEE (reference sequence). The CDR3 here is CASSLQGGTEAFF. For the CDR3, the DNA is TGTGCCAGCAGCTTGCAGGGTGGGACTGAAGCTTTCTTT.

The chain links TRBV11-3 to TRBJ2-2, with D perhaps matching TRBD2 (6 bases). This CDR3 is 15 amino acids long. V was shortened by 1 base and J by 3 bases, with 9 bases between the two germline ends. Germline lookup yields CDR1 SGHNT and CDR2 YENEEA. The DNA for the CDR3 is TGTGCCAGCAGCTTAGGGGGACTTTACACCGGGGAGCTGTTTTTT. This sequence encodes CASSLGGLYTGELFF. The whole variable domain, filled in from reference TRBV11-3 and TRBJ2-2, reads EAGVVQSPRYKIIEKKQPVAFWCNPISGHNTLYWYLQNLGQGPELLIRYENEEAVDDSQLPKDRFSAERLKGVDSTLKIQPAELGDSAVYLCASSLGGLYTGELFFGEGSRLTVL.

V and J are TRBV12-5 and TRBJ2-5; D ambiguous. Per the germline V gene, CDR1 is LGHNT and CDR2 is FRNRAP. The CDR3 consists of 15 residues. V dropped 1 base and J dropped 2 bases, with 11 bases sitting between them. This chain's CDR3 is CASGLAQDGQETQYF. CDR3 bases: TGTGCTAGTGGTTTGGCCCAGGACGGGCAAGAGACCCAGTACTTC.

The chain uses TRBV18 and TRBJ1-1; D possibly corresponds to TRBD1 (5 bases). Germline V gene lookup returns CDR1 KGHSH and CDR2 LQKENI. The CDR3 extends over 13 amino acids. V was shortened by 5 bases and J by 1 base, with 8 bases between the two germline ends. The DNA of the CDR3 is TGTGCCAGCTCATTGCAGGGGAACACTGAAGCTTTCTTT. It codes for CASSLQGNTEAFF.

This chain uses TRBV6-5 with TRBJ1-5; TRBD1 matches 8 bases. The CDR3 is 15 amino acids. CDR1 is MNHEY, CDR2 SVGAGI, per germline. After removal of 5 bases from V and 5 bases from J, the junction contained 8 bases not matched to a gene. CDR3: CASSSFGQGDQPQHF. The DNA of the CDR3 is TGTGCCAGCAGTAGTTTCGGACAGGGAGATCAGCCCCAGCATTTT.

This clone was seen once. The genes are TRBV15 and TRBJ2-7; D call uncertain. The CDR3 contains 14 residues. V dropped 0 bases and J dropped 4 bases, with 10 bases sitting between them. In germline, CDR1 is LNHNV, CDR2 YYDKDF (reference sequence). The DNA for the CDR3 is TGTGCCACCAGCAGAGATCGGGTCTCGTACGAGCAGTACTTC. It encodes CATSRDRVSYEQYF.

The chain is built from TRBV7-6 and TRBJ2-1; possibly TRBD1 for D (6 bases). The CDR3 runs 16 residues. The V and J ends lost 5 bases and 3 bases respectively, with 17 bases between them. The germline gives CDR1 SGHVS, CDR2 FNYEAQ. CDR3 nucleotide sequence: TGTGCCAGCAGCCGACAGAGTACAGGGTACTACAATGAGCAGTTCTTC. Translating it yields CASSRQSTGYYNEQFF.

The rearrangement joins TRBV7-8 to TRBJ1-5; D unresolved. The CDR3 contains 14 residues. Germline V gene sequence: CDR1 SGHVS, CDR2 FQNEAQ. The V gene lost 4 bases and the J gene lost 6 bases, with 13 bases spanning the gap. The CDR3 spells CASSWRDRGQPQHF. In nucleotides, the CDR3 is TGTGCCAGCAGCTGGAGGGATCGCGGTCAGCCCCAGCATTTT.

A word on this clone: Different DNA sequences within this sample yield the same CDR3. The chain's CDR3 is CASSVGGSNSPLHF. The CDR3 coding sequence is TGTGCCAGCAGCGTAGGTGGCTCTAATTCACCCCTCCACTTT. V usage is TRBV9 and J usage is TRBJ1-6; D gene ambiguous. With 0 bases removed from V and 6 bases from J, the gap between germline ends came to 7 bases. The CDR3 spans 14 residues. CDR1 is SGDLS and CDR2 is YYNGEE in the germline V gene.

This clone was observed a handful of times. The rearrangement uses TRBV5-6 and TRBJ2-2; tentative D call: TRBD1 (5 bases). The CDR3 has 16 amino acids. Germline V gene lookup returns CDR1 SGHDT and CDR2 YYEEEE. Deletions cut 4 bases from V and 4 bases from J, with 17 bases between. CDR3 sequence reads: CASSQGRASSTGELFF. The CDR3 bases are TGTGCCAGCAGCCAGGGTAGGGCGTCAAGCACCGGGGAGCTGTTTTTT.

This rearrangement joins TRBV25-1 to TRBJ2-5, with 8 bases identical to TRBD1. This CDR3 region has 15 residues. Looked up from germline, CDR1 is MGHDK and CDR2 is SYGVNS. With 8 bases clipped from V and 5 bases from J, the junction kept 13 bases outside the gene matches. CDR3 sequence reads: CASCRTTGGRETQYF. In DNA form, the CDR3 reads TGTGCCAGCTGTCGCACAACAGGGGGGAGGGAGACCCAGTACTTC.

This sequence joins TRBV7-2 and TRBJ1-2, with D tentatively TRBD1 (5 bases). Germline values: CDR1 SGHTA, CDR2 FQGNSA. V lost 4 bases and J 6 bases, leaving 18 bases between the germline ends. The CDR3 is 15 residues long. The chain's CDR3 is CASSSTGFATDGYTF. The DNA for the CDR3 is TGTGCCAGCAGCTCCACCGGTTTCGCGACAGATGGCTACACCTTC.